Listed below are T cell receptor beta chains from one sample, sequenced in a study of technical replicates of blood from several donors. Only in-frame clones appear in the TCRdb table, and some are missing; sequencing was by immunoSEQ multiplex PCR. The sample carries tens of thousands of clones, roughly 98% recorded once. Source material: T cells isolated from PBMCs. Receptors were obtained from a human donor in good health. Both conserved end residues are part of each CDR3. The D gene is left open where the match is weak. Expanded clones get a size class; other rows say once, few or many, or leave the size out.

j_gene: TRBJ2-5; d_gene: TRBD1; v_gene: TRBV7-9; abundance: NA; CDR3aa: CASSRGPGQGLSQETQYF; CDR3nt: TGTGCCAGCAGCCGCGGTCCGGGACAGGGGCTATCCCAAGAGACCCAGTACTTC
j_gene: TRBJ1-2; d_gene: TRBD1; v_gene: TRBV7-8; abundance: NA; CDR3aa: CASSPGTGGYTF; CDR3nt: TGTGCCAGCAGCCCCGGGACAGGTGGCTACACCTTC
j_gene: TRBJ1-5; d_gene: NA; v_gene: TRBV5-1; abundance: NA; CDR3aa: CASSLDSYSNQPQHF; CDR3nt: TGCGCCAGCAGCTTGGACAGCTATAGCAATCAGCCCCAGCATTTT
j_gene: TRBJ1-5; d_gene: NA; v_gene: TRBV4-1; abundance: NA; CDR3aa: CASSPGTYSNQPQHF; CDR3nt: TGCGCCAGCAGCCCCGGGACATATAGCAATCAGCCCCAGCATTTT
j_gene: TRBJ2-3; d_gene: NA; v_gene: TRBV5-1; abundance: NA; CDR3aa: CASSLEFQRAPDTQYF; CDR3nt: TGCGCCAGCAGCTTGGAGTTTCAGCGGGCGCCTGATACGCAGTATTTT
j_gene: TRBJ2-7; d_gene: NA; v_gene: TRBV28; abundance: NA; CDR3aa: CASTPGGPLGTYEQYF; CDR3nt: TGTGCCAGCACCCCCGGGGGGCCGTTAGGGACCTACGAGCAGTACTTC
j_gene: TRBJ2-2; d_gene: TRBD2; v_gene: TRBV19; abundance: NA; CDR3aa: CASSIPRGTAFQGELFF; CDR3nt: TGTGCCAGTAGTATACCGCGGGGGACCGCTTTTCAGGGGGAGCTGTTTTTT
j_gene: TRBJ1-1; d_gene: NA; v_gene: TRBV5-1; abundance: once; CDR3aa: CASTLGGYTEAFF; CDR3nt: TGCGCCAGCACATTGGGAGGTTACACTGAAGCTTTCTTT
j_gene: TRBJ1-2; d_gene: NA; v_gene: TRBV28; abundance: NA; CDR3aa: CASSFRLDYGYTF; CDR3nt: TGTGCCAGCAGTTTCAGACTTGACTATGGCTACACCTTC
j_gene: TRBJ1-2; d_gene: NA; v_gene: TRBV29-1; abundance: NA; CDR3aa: CSVGQRDGRANYGYTF; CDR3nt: TGCAGCGTTGGGCAGCGAGACGGCAGAGCTAACTATGGCTACACCTTC
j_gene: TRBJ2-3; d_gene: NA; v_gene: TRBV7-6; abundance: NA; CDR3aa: CASSPEGQADTQYF; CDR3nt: TGTGCCAGCAGCCCTGAGGGTCAGGCAGATACGCAGTATTTT
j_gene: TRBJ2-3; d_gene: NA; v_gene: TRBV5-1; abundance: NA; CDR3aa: CASSLAARSADTQYF; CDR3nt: TGCGCCAGCAGCTTGGCTGCGAGGAGCGCAGATACGCAGTATTTT
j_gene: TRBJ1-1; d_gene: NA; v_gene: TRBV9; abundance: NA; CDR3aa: CASSVGTVSTEAFF; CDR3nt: TGTGCCAGCAGCGTAGGGACAGTTTCCACTGAAGCTTTCTTT
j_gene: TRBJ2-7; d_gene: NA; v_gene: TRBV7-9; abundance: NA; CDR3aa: CASSPGQEYEQYF; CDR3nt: TGTGCCAGCAGCCCCGGCCAGGAATACGAGCAGTACTTC
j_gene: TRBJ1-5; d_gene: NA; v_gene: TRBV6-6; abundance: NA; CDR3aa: CASSQTGNQPQHF; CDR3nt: TGTGCCAGCAGTCAGACAGGAAATCAGCCCCAGCATTTT
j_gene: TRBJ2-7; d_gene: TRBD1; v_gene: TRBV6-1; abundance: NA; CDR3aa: CASTPRGGQGRRQYF; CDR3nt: TGTGCCAGCACTCCAAGGGGGGGACAGGGTCGGCGGCAGTACTTC
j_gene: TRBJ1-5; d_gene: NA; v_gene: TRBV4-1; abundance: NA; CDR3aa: CASREAQQGDQPQHF; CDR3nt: TGCGCCAGCAGAGAAGCTCAACAGGGCGATCAGCCCCAGCATTTT
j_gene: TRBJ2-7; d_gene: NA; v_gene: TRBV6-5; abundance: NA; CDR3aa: CASSYSRGLIYEQYF; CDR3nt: TGTGCCAGCAGTTACTCCAGGGGATTGATCTACGAGCAGTACTTC
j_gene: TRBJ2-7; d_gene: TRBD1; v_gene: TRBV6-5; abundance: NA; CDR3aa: CASSPRDRDYEQYF; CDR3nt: TGTGCCAGCAGTCCCCGGGACAGGGACTACGAGCAGTACTTC